The T cell receptor beta chain under discussion was sequenced for a study of blood T cell repertoires in COVID-19. Study details: The analysed material was cDNA or gDNA that came from T cells, B-cell-depleted T cells, or PBMCs.

The V segment lost 7 bases and the J segment 7 bases; nucleotides outside the gene matches: 7. This CDR3 is built from 13 residues. Data came from immunoSEQ multiplex PCR; TCRdb stores just in-frame clones and leaves some out. Among around 220,000 clones, roughly 84% were seen once, and the ten largest hold roughly 4%. This clone was seen only once. Sequences were obtained from peripheral blood. The TCR was taken from a woman aged 40-49 years with active or convalescent COVID-19. The chain links TRBV12-3 or TRBV12-4 to TRBJ2-4; 7 nucleotides match TRBD2. CDR3 residues: CASTSWGGNIQYF. CDR3 nucleotides: TGTGCCAGCACCTCCTGGGGGGGGAACATTCAGTACTTC.